Given below is one T cell receptor beta chain in context. Its antigen is unidentified. V dropped 1 base and J dropped 2; count of bases not matched to a gene: 6. CDR1 and CDR2 from the germline V gene are LGHNA and YSLEER. CDR3 size: 16 residues. The data are from a study of shared clonotypes between healthy human individuals. The study's findings and limits: Shared clonotypes: 4.5% to 6% naive CD4, around 3.5% naive CD8, about 2.5% memory CD4, under 0.5% memory CD8.

The assay ran at deep level. Here immunoSEQ multiplex PCR was the method, and the copy in TCRdb shows in-frame clones only, minus some. Of approximately 2.5 million clones in the sample, around nine tenths were seen once. J is TRBJ2-5 and V is TRBV4-3; TRBD1 matches 8 bases. What was sequenced was naive CD4+ T cells sorted from blood. Subset described: CD45RA+ positively selected. The clonotype originates from a man aged 18 to 29 in good health. The CDR3 nucleotides are TGCGCCAGCAGCCAAGGTGGGACAGGTTTTCAAGAGACCCAGTACTTC. Translation: CASSQGGTGFQETQYF.